The 9 T cell receptor beta chains listed next were all sequenced from one sample in a study of beta chain features in type 1 diabetes. Overall study results and limits: Significant though moderate, a shortening of TCRB CDR3s appeared in all four CD4+ subsets of Type 1 diabetes patients.

TCRB transcripts that were expressed got sequenced, as all of the isolated RNA had been reverse transcribed. Here immunoSEQ multiplex PCR was the method, and the copy in TCRdb shows in-frame clones only, minus some. The table includes 200,000 to 250,000 clones, approximately 15% detected once. These receptors are not linked to any known antigen. Source material: naive CD4+ T cells from blood. The origin of the receptors is a man younger than 40 with type 1 diabetes.

V and J are TRBV6-6 and TRBJ1-1, with D unresolved. The V gene lost 8 bases and the J gene lost 4 bases, with 8 bases spanning the gap. Germline V gene lookup returns CDR1 MNHNY and CDR2 SVGAGI (reference sequence). The CDR3 covers 11 residues. The CDR3 coding sequence is TGTGCCAGCGACCGGGGCACTGAAGCTTTCTTT. Translated: CASDRGTEAFF.

V is TRBV6-6 and J is TRBJ2-1, with D perhaps matching TRBD2 (7 bases). V lost 7 bases and J lost 10, with 20 bases in between. This CDR3 is built from 14 residues. Germline CDR1 MNHNY, CDR2 SVGAGI (reference sequence). For the CDR3, the DNA is TGTGCCAGCACCTCTGGGGGGGGCATAGGGGAGCAGTTCTTC. This translates into CASTSGGGIGEQFF.

This clone turned up a few times. The chain is built from TRBV2 and TRBJ1-5, with a weak D call TRBD1 (6 bases). With 3 bases removed from V and 7 bases from J, the gap between germline ends came to 13 bases. CDR1 is SNHLY, CDR2 FYNNEI, per germline. The CDR3 runs 14 residues. In DNA form, the CDR3 reads TGTGCCAGCAGTGATGGAGGCAGGGGACAGCCCCAGCATTTT. Translating it yields CASSDGGRGQPQHF.

The sample holds a few counts of this clone. CDR3 in amino acids: CSAGRERTEAFF. The CDR3 DNA is TGCAGCGCCGGACGGGAGAGGACTGAAGCTTTCTTT. The J gene is TRBJ1-1, the V gene TRBV29-1, with no clear D. The V end was cut by 7 bases, the J end by 5 bases, with 14 bases between. Per germline, CDR1 SQVTM and CDR2 ANQGSEA. The CDR3 is made up of 12 amino acids.

This clone occurred a few times. This chain uses TRBV19 with TRBJ2-1; 11 bases match TRBD2. Germline V CDR1 and CDR2: LNHDA, SQIVND (reference sequence). The CDR3 extends over 16 amino acids. V lost 6 bases to trimming and J lost 4 bases; unmatched junction nucleotides: 8. The CDR3 DNA reads TGTGCCAGTAGCACCGGGGTAGCGGGAGGGTACAATGAGCAGTTCTTC. This encodes CASSTGVAGGYNEQFF.

With regard to this clone: The same CDR3 is also encoded by other DNA sequences in this sample. This sequence joins TRBV7-8 and TRBJ2-3, with unresolved D. CDR3 length: 11 residues. V lost 5 bases and J 2 bases, leaving 2 bases between the germline ends. CDR1 and CDR2 (germline): SGHVS, FQNEAQ. CDR3 loop: CASSLTDTQYF. The CDR3 DNA is TGTGCCAGCAGCCTCACAGATACGCAGTATTTT.

The genes are TRBV5-4 and TRBJ2-7; 10 nucleotides match TRBD1. CDR1 SGHNT and CDR2 YYREEE come from the germline V gene (reference sequence). CDR3 length: 16 residues. V dropped 2 bases and J dropped 2; count of bases not matched to a gene: 7. CDR3 amino acids: CASSFGGQGVTYEQYF. The CDR3 DNA is TGTGCCAGCAGCTTCGGCGGACAGGGGGTAACCTACGAGCAGTACTTC. Based on the CDR3 plus reference TRBV5-4 and TRBJ2-7, the full variable domain is ETGVTQSPTHLIKTRGQQVTLRCSSQSGHNTVSWYQQALGQGPQFIFQYYREEENGRGNFPPRFSGLQFPNYSSELNVNALELDDSALYLCASSFGGQGVTYEQYFGPGTRLTVT.

In its sample, this clone was seen a few times. The genes are TRBV7-2 and TRBJ2-5, with 8 bases fitting TRBD2. This CDR3 has 15 residues. Germline V gene lookup returns CDR1 SGHTA and CDR2 FQGNSA. V lost 5 bases to trimming and J lost 1 base; unmatched junction nucleotides: 6. The CDR3 sequence: CASSPLGGAQETQYF. The CDR3 DNA follows: TGTGCCAGCAGCCCCCTCGGGGGGGCCCAAGAGACCCAGTACTTC.

The chain has TRBV6-5 and TRBJ2-7; 9 nucleotides agree with TRBD2. The germline V gene has CDR1 MNHEY and CDR2 SVGAGI. V trimming: 6 bases; J trimming: 2 bases; junction bases outside the gene matches: 8. The CDR3 has 15 amino acids. The CDR3 DNA is TGTGCCAGCAGCCGTGGGGCTAGCGGGACCTACGAGCAGTACTTC. Protein sequence: CASSRGASGTYEQYF.